The 25 T cell receptor beta chains given below trace back to one sample, sequenced in a study of T-cell reconstitution after alpha-beta-depleted transplantation in children. The library targeted TCRbeta and was prepared with unique molecular identifiers. TCRdb re-analysed the PCR reads in MiXCR, keeping a single row per CDR3 protein. The table includes a few hundred thousand distinct CDR3 sequences, 10% to 15% detected once. The sample here was PBMCs, mostly from graft donor cells, taken 360 days after TCRalphabeta/CD19-depleted stem cell transplant. These TCRs come from a male patient aged 5 to 17 who had a stem cell transplant for acute myeloid leukemia, so the T cells may come from the graft donor.

This clonotype was seen only a few times. The chain recombines TRBV29-1 with TRBJ2-1; 10 bases map to TRBD2. With V trimmed by 7 bases and J by 5 bases, 5 bases remained unmatched. The germline V gene encodes CDR1 SQVTM and CDR2 ANQGSEA. There are 13 residues in the CDR3. In nucleotides, the CDR3 is TGCAGCGCCGGACTAGCGGCCCACAATGAGCAGTTCTTC. Encoded protein: CSAGLAAHNEQFF.

This clonotype was detected only a few times. The chain recombines TRBV28 with TRBJ1-5; the match to TRBD1 covers 9 bases. CDR3 length: 15 residues. With V trimmed by 5 bases and J by 4 bases, 6 bases remained unmatched. Germline assignment: CDR1 MDHEN and CDR2 SYDVKM. This CDR3 reads CASSGTGMTNQPQHF. DNA of the CDR3: TGTGCCAGCAGTGGGACAGGGATGACTAATCAGCCCCAGCATTTT.

The rearrangement links TRBV15 to TRBJ2-7, with D tentatively TRBD1 (6 bases). Germline V gene sequence: CDR1 LNHNV, CDR2 YYDKDF (reference sequence). Trimming stripped 0 bases from V and 2 bases from J, with 11 bases between. There are 15 residues in the CDR3. CDR3 residues: CATSREGGYTYEQYF. The CDR3 DNA follows: TGTGCCACCAGCAGAGAAGGGGGATATACCTACGAGCAGTACTTC.

This clonotype appeared a few times. V gene TRBV20-1 combines with J gene TRBJ2-1; 11 bases agree with TRBD2. The ends lost 7 bases at V and 9 bases at J; junction bases unmatched: 14. Germline CDR1 and CDR2: DFQATT and SNEGSKA (reference sequence). This CDR3 spans 15 amino acids. In DNA, the CDR3 is TGCAGTGGAGAGCTTACTAGCGGGAGAGGGACTGAGCAGTTCTTC. Translation: CSGELTSGRGTEQFF.

V and J are TRBV20-1 and TRBJ2-7, with 8 bases lining up with TRBD2. Germline CDR1 DFQATT, CDR2 SNEGSKA (reference sequence). The ends lost 0 bases at V and 3 bases at J; junction bases unmatched: 7. The CDR3 spans 15 residues. CDR3 sequence (DNA): TGCAGTGCTAGAGATAGGATAGCGGGAATCTACGAGCAGTACTTC. Translation gives CSARDRIAGIYEQYF.

The V call is TRBV28, the J call TRBJ2-7; D is perhaps TRBD2 (5 bases). Trimming took 3 bases from V and 7 from J, leaving 19 bases between them. The V gene's germline CDR1 is MDHEN and CDR2 SYDVKM. The CDR3 extends over 15 amino acids. The CDR3 region has the DNA TGTGCCAGCAGTTTTGGGCGGAGGATAGGCCCTGAGCAGTACTTC. It yields the protein CASSFGRRIGPEQYF.

In this sample, this clonotype turned up many times. This chain connects TRBV5-1 to TRBJ1-4; 7 nucleotides align to TRBD1. Looked up from germline, CDR1 is SGHRS and CDR2 is YFSETQ. This CDR3 contains 14 residues. Losses at the gene ends were 3 bases for V and 3 bases for J; bases not matched to a gene: 2. This CDR3 is CASSSGQPNEKLFF. As DNA, the CDR3 is TGCGCCAGCAGCTCGGGACAGCCTAATGAAAAACTGTTTTTT.

This clonotype has only a few counts. The rearrangement joins TRBV2 to TRBJ2-7; D may correspond to TRBD1 or TRBD2 (5 bases each). Germline CDR1 is SNHLY and CDR2 is FYNNEI. This CDR3 spans 14 amino acids. V lost 6 bases to trimming and J lost 3 bases, with 15 bases between them. Here the CDR3 reads CASSIPRDLYEQYF. The CDR3 DNA sequence: TGTGCCAGCAGCATCCCACGGGACCTCTACGAGCAGTACTTC.

This clonotype was detected only a few times. The chain has TRBV5-1 and TRBJ2-3; 7 positions match TRBD2. V lost 2 bases to trimming and J lost 2 bases; unmatched junction nucleotides: 17. The CDR3 has 19 amino acids. CDR1 SGHRS and CDR2 YFSETQ come from the germline V gene. The CDR3 is CASSFFPLPSGTPTDTQYF. CDR3 DNA sequence: TGCGCCAGCAGCTTCTTTCCCCTACCGAGCGGGACGCCCACAGATACGCAGTATTTT. Combining the CDR3 with reference TRBV5-1 and TRBJ2-3 gives the whole variable domain KAGVTQTPRYLIKTRGQQVTLSCSPISGHRSVSWYQQTPGQGLQFLFEYFSETQRNKGNFPGRFSGRQFSNSRSEMNVSTLELGDSALYLCASSFFPLPSGTPTDTQYFGPGTRLTVL.

This clonotype was observed a handful of times. This sequence joins TRBV5-1 and TRBJ2-1, with TRBD2 matching 12 bases. CDR1 and CDR2 from the germline V gene are SGHRS and YFSETQ. The trim removed 2 bases at V and 12 bases at J, leaving 6 bases unmatched. The CDR3 sequence is 14 residues long. CDR3 in amino acids: CASSFASGRAGQFF. DNA for the CDR3: TGCGCCAGCAGCTTTGCTAGCGGGAGGGCTGGGCAGTTCTTC.

This clonotype was counted ten times or more. The chain is built from TRBV29-1 and TRBJ2-7, with 12 bases fitting TRBD1. CDR3 length equals 15 residues. V lost 2 bases to trimming and J lost 5 bases; unmatched junction nucleotides: 7. Looked up from germline, CDR1 is SQVTM and CDR2 is ANQGSEA. The CDR3 nucleotides are TGCAGCGTTGAAAAAAAGGGACAGGGGGCCCACGAGCAGTACTTC. It translates to CSVEKKGQGAHEQYF.

V and J are TRBV12-3 or TRBV12-4 and TRBJ2-1; 9 bases match TRBD2. The V segment lost 6 bases and the J segment 6 bases; nucleotides outside the gene matches: 9. CDR3 length: 15 residues. CDR3 in DNA: TGTGCCAGCAGGGGGAGGGGGACTAGCCCCAATGAGCAGTTCTTC. Its translation: CASRGRGTSPNEQFF.

In its sample, this clonotype was seen a few times. The genes are TRBV7-2 and TRBJ2-1, with TRBD2 matching 12 bases. The CDR3 is made up of 18 amino acids. The trim removed 2 bases at V and 2 bases at J, leaving 7 bases unmatched. Germline V CDR1 and CDR2: SGHTA, FQGNSA. CDR3 coding DNA: TGTGCCAGCAGCTTAAGGCTAGCGGGAGGGTGGGCCTACAATGAGCAGTTCTTC. It yields the protein CASSLRLAGGWAYNEQFF. The full variable domain, with the rest looked up from reference TRBV7-2 and TRBJ2-1, is GAGVSQSPSNKVTEKGKDVELRCDPISGHTALYWYRQSLGQGLEFLIYFQGNSAPDKSGLPSDRFSAERTGGSVSTLTIQRTQQEDSAVYLCASSLRLAGGWAYNEQFFGPGTRLTVL.

This clonotype occurred many times. The rearrangement joins TRBV12-3 or TRBV12-4 to TRBJ2-7; D tentatively reads TRBD1 or TRBD2 (6 bases each). The V end lost 7 bases, the J end lost 1 base, and 14 bases lay between the germline ends. There are 14 residues in the CDR3. The CDR3 DNA is TGTGCCAGCACCTTAACAGGGAGGTCCTACGAGCAGTACTTC. This gives the protein CASTLTGRSYEQYF.

This clonotype has just a few counts. The V and J genes are TRBV2 and TRBJ2-3; weak D call: TRBD2 (5 bases). The CDR3 has 15 amino acids. Deletions cut 7 bases from V and 5 bases from J, with 19 bases between. Germline CDR1 SNHLY, CDR2 FYNNEI. This CDR3 is CASMAEVLKGDTQYF. As DNA, the CDR3 is TGTGCCAGCATGGCGGAGGTGTTGAAAGGAGATACGCAGTATTTT.

This clonotype was seen only a few times. This chain joins TRBV25-1 and TRBJ2-2; 7 bases line up with TRBD1. The ends lost 0 bases at V and 2 bases at J; junction bases unmatched: 9. CDR3 size: 18 residues. Looked up from germline, CDR1 is MGHDK and CDR2 is SYGVNS. In nucleotides, the CDR3 is TGTGCCAGCAGTGAATATGCGCACGGGACAGCTAACACCGGGGAGCTGTTTTTT. Encoded protein: CASSEYAHGTANTGELFF. The full variable domain, rest sourced from reference TRBV25-1 and TRBJ2-2, is EADIYQTPRYLVIGTGKKITLECSQTMGHDKMYWYQQDPGMELHLIHYSYGVNSTEKGDLSSESTVSRIRTEHFPLTLESARPSHTSQYLCASSEYAHGTANTGELFFGEGSRLTVL.

This clonotype was counted ten times or more. V gene TRBV29-1 combines with J gene TRBJ2-6; no firm D call. From germline, CDR1 is SQVTM and CDR2 ANQGSEA. V lost 4 bases and J 1 base, leaving 11 bases between the germline ends. This CDR3 contains 15 residues. CDR3 nucleotide sequence: TGCAGCGTTGGGACCGGGCGGTCTGGGGCCAACGTCCTGACTTTC. It is translated as CSVGTGRSGANVLTF.

This clonotype was observed a handful of times. This chain joins TRBV24-1 and TRBJ2-1; 10 nucleotides align to TRBD2. The V segment lost 1 base and the J segment 7 bases; nucleotides outside the gene matches: 6. Germline assignment: CDR1 KGHDR and CDR2 SFDVKD. The CDR3 has 16 amino acids. CDR3 DNA: TGTGCCACCAGTGATTTCGGGGCTAGCGGGAGAAATGAGCAGTTCTTC. This sequence encodes CATSDFGASGRNEQFF.

The chain joins TRBV28 to TRBJ2-3; TRBD2 is a possible D gene (7 bases). V was clipped by 8 bases and J by 5 bases, with 17 bases between them. Germline-derived CDR1 and CDR2 are MDHEN and SYDVKM. The CDR3 is 14 residues long. Here the CDR3 DNA reads TGTGCCAGCGGGGGGGCGGGCCAGAAAGATACGCAGTATTTT. This codes for CASGGAGQKDTQYF.

The chain is built from TRBV5-1 and TRBJ2-5; D is unresolved. Trimming left V 2 bases short and J 2 bases short, with 19 bases between. Germline values: CDR1 SGHRS, CDR2 YFSETQ. The CDR3 consists of 17 residues. CDR3 nucleotide sequence: TGCGCCAGCAGCTTACTCGGCGGCAGGATAACACAAGAGACCCAGTACTTC. It translates to CASSLLGGRITQETQYF.

V is TRBV12-3 or TRBV12-4 and J is TRBJ2-2; TRBD2 matches at 10 bases. After removal of 5 bases from V and 5 bases from J, the junction contained 8 bases not matched to a gene. This CDR3 contains 16 residues. The CDR3 DNA follows: TGTGCCAGCAGTCCTAGCGGGAGTCCGGGAACCGGGGAGCTGTTTTTT. Encoded protein: CASSPSGSPGTGELFF.

The rearrangement uses TRBV28 and TRBJ2-7; possible D gene TRBD1, 6 bases. Germline loops: CDR1 MDHEN, CDR2 SYDVKM. This CDR3 has 13 residues. Trimming shortened V by 4 bases and J by 9 bases, and 16 bases separated the two germline ends. The CDR3: CASSSGHSLGQYF. CDR3 DNA sequence: TGTGCCAGCAGTTCGGGACACTCCCTTGGGCAGTACTTC.

The chain combines TRBV4-3 with TRBJ2-2, with D uncertain. The germline gives CDR1 LGHNA, CDR2 YSLEER. Trimming pared 2 bases from V and 8 bases from J, leaving 24 bases between. The CDR3 has 18 amino acids. This CDR3 reads CASSQSPLLGRVGGELFF. The CDR3 region has the DNA TGCGCCAGCAGCCAAAGTCCCCTCTTGGGTCGGGTGGGAGGGGAGCTGTTTTTT.

With respect to this clonotype: The junction does not match germline at one end; this may be a read error. This chain links TRBV5-1 with TRBJ2-3; 11 bases are shared with TRBD2. Per the germline V gene, CDR1 is SGHRS and CDR2 is YFSETQ. This CDR3 contains 16 residues. The CDR3 sequence is CASSLVLAGGTDTEYF. CDR3 DNA sequence: TGCGCCAGCAGCTTGGTGCTAGCGGGAGGAACAGATACGGAGTATTTT.

This clonotype has a handful of counts. V gene TRBV12-3 or TRBV12-4 combines with J gene TRBJ2-1; D gene uncertain. V was clipped by 8 bases and J by 7 bases, with 15 bases between them. The CDR3 runs 13 residues. CDR3 in amino acids: CASLLPSGNEQFF. Here the CDR3 DNA reads TGTGCCAGCCTCCTCCCCAGTGGGAATGAGCAGTTCTTC.